These T cell receptor beta chains were read from a single sample in a study of T cells in Graves' hyperthyroidism and ophthalmopathy. TCRdb re-called the multiplex PCR reads with MiXCR, one entry per CDR3 protein. Of around 340,000 distinct CDR3 sequences in the sample, 16% were seen once. Specimen: blood. The source of these receptors is a man aged 25 to 40 with Graves' hyperthyroidism. The CDR3 runs from the conserved cysteine through the conserved F or W. The D gene is left open where the match is weak. The size entry is marked missing in some rows and otherwise reads once, few, many or a size class.

cdr3_aa,cdr3_nt,clone_size,d_call,j_call,v_call
CASSFSGGSNQPQHF,TGTGCCAGTAGTTTTTCAGGGGGTAGCAATCAGCCCCAGCATTTT,.,TRBD1,TRBJ1-5,TRBV19
CASRLQGTGNEKLFF,TGTGCCAGCAGATTACAGGGGACGGGTAATGAAAAACTGTTTTTT,.,TRBD1,TRBJ1-4,TRBV27
CASSKPGNPYEQYF,TGTGCCAGCAGCAAACCCGGGAACCCCTACGAGCAGTACTTC,many,.,TRBJ2-7,TRBV28
CSGLILTGGAIHGYTF,TGCAGCGGCCTGATACTCACAGGGGGCGCGATCCATGGCTACACCTTC,few,TRBD1,TRBJ1-2,TRBV29-1
CASSQGSGETEAFF,TGTGCCAGCAGCCAAGGATCCGGTGAGACTGAAGCTTTCTTT,few,.,TRBJ1-1,TRBV3-1
CSAGNPGQGNEKLFF,TGCAGTGCGGGTAACCCGGGACAGGGGAATGAAAAACTGTTTTTT,many,TRBD1,TRBJ1-4,TRBV20-1
CASSLAGLKTTDTQYF,TGTGCCAGCAGCTTAGCGGGTTTAAAAACCACAGATACGCAGTATTTT,many,.,TRBJ2-3,TRBV7-2
CASNLAQETQYF,TGTGCCAGCAATCTCGCACAAGAGACCCAGTACTTC,many,.,TRBJ2-5,TRBV28
CSARSALLEQYF,TGCAGTGCTAGATCGGCCCTACTCGAGCAGTACTTC,many,.,TRBJ2-7,TRBV20-1
CASSLFTGSSTEAFF,TGTGCCAGCAGCCTTTTCACGGGGTCGAGCACTGAAGCTTTCTTT,many,.,TRBJ1-1,TRBV7-2
CSAPLGELEQFF,TGCAGTGCTCCCCTGGGGGAGCTGGAGCAGTTCTTC,many,.,TRBJ2-1,TRBV20-1
CASSLDLPSGANVLTF,TGTGCCAGCAGCTTAGATCTCCCCTCTGGGGCCAACGTCCTGACTTTC,few,.,TRBJ2-6,TRBV11-3
CSAPSVDTDTQYF,TGCAGTGCTCCGAGCGTAGACACAGATACGCAGTATTTT,.,.,TRBJ2-3,TRBV20-1
CAPTGQFYEQYF,TGTGCCCCCACGGGACAATTCTACGAGCAGTACTTC,many,.,TRBJ2-7,TRBV2
CASSRSRNTIYF,TGTGCCAGCAGTCGAAGCCGTAACACCATATATTTT,many,.,TRBJ1-3,TRBV11-2
CASSSDRSGEAFF,TGTGCCAGCAGCTCGGACAGGAGCGGGGAAGCTTTCTTT,few,TRBD1,TRBJ1-1,TRBV7-2
CASSVGLAAYNEQFF,TGTGCCAGCAGCGTAGGACTAGCTGCCTACAATGAGCAGTTCTTC,few,TRBD2,TRBJ2-1,TRBV9